Listed below are T cell receptor beta chains from one sample, sequenced in a study of blood T cell repertoires in COVID-19. Assay: immunoSEQ multiplex PCR; the TCRdb copy retains only in-frame clones and omits some. The sample shows around 400,000 clones, 87% of them seen only once. What was sequenced was peripheral blood. The origin of the receptors is a woman between 55 and 75 years old with COVID-19, enrolled during active disease. Both conserved end residues are part of each CDR3. D genes are given only for firm matches. Clone size is shown for a subset of rows, as once, few, many or a class of expanded clone.

length: 14
J: TRBJ2-7
D: -
V: TRBV6-5
size: -
DNA: TGTGCCAGCACAATTGCGGTCAGCTCCTACGAGCAGTACTTC
CDR3: CASTIAVSSYEQYF

length: 13
J: TRBJ2-7
D: TRBD1
V: TRBV4-1
size: -
DNA: TGCGCCACCAGTAGGGGGCCATCCTACGAGCAGTACTTC
CDR3: CATSRGPSYEQYF

length: 21
J: TRBJ1-4
D: -
V: TRBV5-1
size: -
DNA: TGCGCCAGCAGCTTGGCCGGGGGACCCTATGACCCACACGATTTTAATGAAAAACTGTTTTTT
CDR3: CASSLAGGPYDPHDFNEKLFF

length: 15
J: TRBJ2-1
D: -
V: TRBV27
size: -
DNA: TGTGCCAGCCACACCCAGCGGAGCTCCTACAATGAGCAGTTCTTC
CDR3: CASHTQRSSYNEQFF

length: 15
J: TRBJ2-5
D: TRBD2
V: TRBV4-1
size: few
DNA: TGCGCCAGCAGCCAAGGTCCGGGGGGCCAAGAGACCCAGTACTTC
CDR3: CASSQGPGGQETQYF

length: 15
J: TRBJ2-6
D: -
V: TRBV19
size: -
DNA: TGTGCCAGTAGCCCACCGTCGGGTGGGGCCAACGTCCTGACTTTC
CDR3: CASSPPSGGANVLTF

length: 14
J: TRBJ1-4
D: -
V: TRBV18
size: -
DNA: TGTGCCAGCTCAGAACTCGAGGCCGTTCAGAAACTGTTTTTT
CDR3: CASSELEAVQKLFF

length: 14
J: TRBJ1-1
D: TRBD1
V: TRBV5-4
size: once
DNA: TGTGCCAGCAGCCAACGACAGGGGATCACTGAAGCTTTCTTT
CDR3: CASSQRQGITEAFF

length: 14
J: TRBJ1-5
D: -
V: TRBV30
size: -
DNA: TGTGCCTGGAGTCCGGGAGTATTGGATCAGCCCCAGCATTTT
CDR3: CAWSPGVLDQPQHF

length: 15
J: TRBJ2-3
D: TRBD2
V: TRBV6-5
size: -
DNA: TGTGCCAGCAGTCCTACTAGCGGAATAACAGATACGCAGTATTTT
CDR3: CASSPTSGITDTQYF

length: 14
J: TRBJ1-5
D: -
V: TRBV2
size: few
DNA: TGTGCCAGCAGTGGAGGGAATAGCAATCAGCCCCAGCATTTT
CDR3: CASSGGNSNQPQHF

length: 15
J: TRBJ2-7
D: TRBD2
V: TRBV3-1/TRBV3-2
size: -
DNA: TGTGCCAGCAGCCCCGGGACTAGCGGGGGGTACGAGCAGTACTTC
CDR3: CASSPGTSGGYEQYF

length: 19
J: TRBJ2-4
D: TRBD1
V: TRBV19
size: -
DNA: TGTGCCAGTAGTGTAACCGGGACAGGGCATCGCTTAGCCAAAAACATTCAGTACTTC
CDR3: CASSVTGTGHRLAKNIQYF

length: 13
J: TRBJ2-5
D: TRBD1
V: TRBV6-6
size: -
DNA: TGTGCCAGCAGTTACGACAGGGCTGAGACCCAGTACTTC
CDR3: CASSYDRAETQYF

length: 13
J: TRBJ2-4
D: -
V: TRBV9
size: -
DNA: TGTGCCAGCAGCGTAGAGGGGAAAAACATTCAGTACTTC
CDR3: CASSVEGKNIQYF